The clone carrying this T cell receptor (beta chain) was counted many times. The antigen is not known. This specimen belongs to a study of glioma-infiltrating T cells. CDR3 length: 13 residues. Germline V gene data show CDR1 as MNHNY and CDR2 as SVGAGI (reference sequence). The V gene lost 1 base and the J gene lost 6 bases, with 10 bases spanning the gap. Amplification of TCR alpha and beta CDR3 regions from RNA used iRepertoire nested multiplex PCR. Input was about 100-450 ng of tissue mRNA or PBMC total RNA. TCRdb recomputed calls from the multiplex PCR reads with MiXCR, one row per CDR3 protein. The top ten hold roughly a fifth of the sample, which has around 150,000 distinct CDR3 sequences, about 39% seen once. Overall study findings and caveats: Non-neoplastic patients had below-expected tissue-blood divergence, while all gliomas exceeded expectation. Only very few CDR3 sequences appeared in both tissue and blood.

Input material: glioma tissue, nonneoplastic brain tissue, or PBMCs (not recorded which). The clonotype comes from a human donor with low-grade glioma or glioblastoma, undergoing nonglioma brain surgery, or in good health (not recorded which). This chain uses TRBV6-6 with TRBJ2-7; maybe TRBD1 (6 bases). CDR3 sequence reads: CASSYFTGTEQYF. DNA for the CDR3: TGTGCCAGCAGTTACTTTACAGGGACCGAGCAGTACTTC.